The 17 T cell receptor beta chains reported below all come from one sample, sequenced in a study of CD8 T cells in Susac syndrome. cDNA came from approximately 0.5 to 1 ug RNA primed by random hexamers. MiXCR was run by TCRdb on the immunoSEQ multiplex PCR reads, yielding one entry per CDR3 protein. The sample has about 80,000 distinct CDR3 sequences, 95% to 96% seen once. Sample: CD8+ T cells from PBMCs. These receptors all stem from a human donor with Susac syndrome.

This chain links TRBV18 with TRBJ2-3; 10 bases line up with TRBD2. V was pared by 3 bases and J by 2 bases, with 2 bases of the junction left unmatched. CDR3 length equals 15 residues. CDR1 KGHSH and CDR2 LQKENI come from the germline V gene. The chain's CDR3 is CASSPGLANTDTQYF. DNA of the CDR3: TGTGCCAGCTCACCGGGACTAGCGAACACAGATACGCAGTATTTT.

This chain links TRBV6-2 or TRBV6-3 with TRBJ1-1, with a possible D match to TRBD1 (5 bases). This CDR3 is built from 14 residues. From germline, CDR1 is MNHEY and CDR2 SVGEGT. The V gene lost 6 bases and the J gene lost 5 bases, with 16 bases spanning the gap. The CDR3 nucleotides read TGTGCCAGCAGCCCCTATTCGGGGGGTACTGAAGCTTTCTTT. Its translation is CASSPYSGGTEAFF.

The V gene is TRBV3-1, the J gene TRBJ1-5; 9 nucleotides match TRBD1. This CDR3 has 14 amino acids. The V gene end was trimmed by 3 bases and the J gene end by 4 bases; junction bases not matched to a gene: 1. Germline CDR1 and CDR2: LGHDT and YNNKEL (reference sequence). DNA for the CDR3: TGTGCCAGCAGCCAGGGACAGGGAAATCAGCCCCAGCATTTT. This gives the protein CASSQGQGNQPQHF.

The rearrangement uses TRBV6-5 and TRBJ2-2; D is unclear. Germline loops: CDR1 MNHEY, CDR2 SVGAGI. V lost 10 bases to trimming and J lost 5 bases, with 14 bases between them. This CDR3 spans 13 amino acids. CDR3 amino acids: CATGLDGTGELFF. Here the CDR3 DNA reads TGTGCCACTGGCCTCGACGGAACCGGGGAGCTGTTTTTT.

The gene calls are TRBV6-4 and TRBJ2-2; D gene uncertain. V dropped 6 bases and J dropped 1 base, with 9 bases sitting between them. The CDR3 has 14 amino acids. CDR1 is MRHNA, CDR2 SNTAGT, per germline. CDR3 amino acids: CASSEAGNTGELFF. In nucleotides, the CDR3 is TGTGCCAGCAGCGAGGCAGGGAACACCGGGGAGCTGTTTTTT.

The chain links TRBV20-1 to TRBJ2-1, with D possibly being TRBD1 (8 bases). Germline assignment: CDR1 DFQATT and CDR2 SNEGSKA (reference sequence). The CDR3 spans 15 residues. V was shortened by 4 bases and J by 1 base, with 14 bases between the two germline ends. Here the CDR3 reads CSANDRGGSYNEQFF. As DNA, the CDR3 is TGCAGTGCTAACGACAGGGGAGGGTCCTACAATGAGCAGTTCTTC.

V gene TRBV4-3 combines with J gene TRBJ2-1, with 8 positions matching TRBD1. V shed 4 bases and J 2 bases; nucleotides not matched to a gene: 7. There are 16 residues in the CDR3. Germline V gene sequence: CDR1 LGHNA, CDR2 YSLEER. Here the CDR3 DNA reads TGCGCCAGCAGCCCCAGACCAGGGGGCCCCTACAATGAGCAGTTCTTC. Its protein is CASSPRPGGPYNEQFF.

The V and J genes are TRBV28 and TRBJ2-1, with 16 nucleotides matching TRBD2. V shed 4 bases and J 10 bases; nucleotides not matched to a gene: 19. CDR1 is MDHEN, CDR2 SYDVKM, per germline. This CDR3 is 20 amino acids long. In DNA, the CDR3 is TGTGCCAGCAGTTCGGACCGAGGGACTAGCGGGAGGGCCCTCCCCACCGAGCAGTTCTTC. It codes for CASSSDRGTSGRALPTEQFF.

CDR3 bases: TGTGCCAGCAGCTCGGAGGGGCCGGTGCTCGGTAATGAAAAACTGTTTTTT. Its protein is CASSSEGPVLGNEKLFF. The chain couples TRBV7-9 to TRBJ1-4; TRBD1 might be the D (5 bases). This CDR3 has 17 amino acids. Germline V gives CDR1 SEHNR, CDR2 FQNEAQ (reference sequence). V was cut by 4 bases and J by 4 bases, with 19 bases left in between.

The chain employs TRBV29-1 and TRBJ2-5, with D hard to call. This CDR3 contains 14 residues. The germline V gene has CDR1 SQVTM and CDR2 ANQGSEA. Trimming removed 1 base at V and 5 bases at J, with 14 bases between. The CDR3 DNA reads as TGCAGCGTTGAAGTACCAACTGCACGGGAGACCCAGTACTTC. This gives the protein CSVEVPTARETQYF.

CDR3 sequence: CAINDGQGRYYGYTF. Here the CDR3 DNA reads TGTGCCATCAATGACGGACAGGGCCGATACTATGGCTACACCTTC. V and J are TRBV10-3 and TRBJ1-2; 8 positions agree with TRBD1. V was clipped by 7 bases and J by 3 bases; unmatched bases: 10. The CDR3 is 15 residues long. Germline V CDR1 and CDR2: ENHRY, SYGVKD.

The rearrangement links TRBV4-3 to TRBJ2-1, with 10 bases matching TRBD2. Unmatched junction bases numbered 9, after V lost 1 base and J lost 9 bases. The CDR3 covers 16 residues. Looked up from germline, CDR1 is LGHNA and CDR2 is YSLEER. The DNA of the CDR3 is TGCGCCAGCAGCCAAGCTCCTAGCGGGGGAGCGGTTGAGCAGTTCTTC. Amino acids: CASSQAPSGGAVEQFF.

V and J are TRBV20-1 and TRBJ2-1, with TRBD2 matching over 13 bases. The J segment lost 4 bases and the V segment lost 0 bases, leaving 6 bases of the junction unmatched. Germline V gene data show CDR1 as DFQATT and CDR2 as SNEGSKA (reference sequence). The CDR3 sequence is 17 residues long. The CDR3 region has the DNA TGCAGTGCTAGAGATCTAGAGACTAGCGGGAGGTACAATGAGCAGTTCTTC. Translation gives CSARDLETSGRYNEQFF.

The V and J genes are TRBV9 and TRBJ1-6; 11 bases agree with TRBD1. The CDR3 consists of 16 residues. Germline CDR1 reads SGDLS; CDR2 reads YYNGEE. The J segment lost 5 bases and the V segment lost 4 bases, leaving 5 bases of the junction unmatched. The CDR3 sequence: CASSIGQGADNSPLHF. DNA of the CDR3: TGTGCCAGCAGCATCGGACAGGGGGCAGATAATTCACCCCTCCACTTT.

This sequence joins TRBV11-3 and TRBJ2-4; D unclear. Germline CDR1 reads SGHNT; CDR2 reads YENEEA. The CDR3 contains 13 residues. V dropped 3 bases and J dropped 6 bases, with 9 bases sitting between them. CDR3 amino acids: CASSFIHGNIQYF. The CDR3 coding sequence is TGTGCCAGCAGCTTCATCCACGGAAACATTCAGTACTTC.

The V and J genes are TRBV12-3 or TRBV12-4 and TRBJ2-2, with 7 bases that match TRBD2. With V trimmed by 6 bases and J by 7 bases, 8 bases remained unmatched. The CDR3 has 14 amino acids. The CDR3, as DNA: TGTGCCAGCAGGGGAAGCGGGATCGGCGGGGAGCTGTTTTTT. This codes for CASRGSGIGGELFF.

The gene calls are TRBV28 and TRBJ2-7, with TRBD1 as a possible D gene (5 bases). The germline gives CDR1 MDHEN, CDR2 SYDVKM. This CDR3 has 12 amino acids. The V end lost 6 bases, the J end lost 4 bases, and 10 bases lay between the germline ends. This CDR3 is CASSPGSYEQYV. The CDR3 nucleotides are TGTGCCAGCAGCCCAGGGTCATACGAGCAGTACGTC.